This T cell receptor beta chain derives from a study of identical twins. The germline V gene encodes CDR1 SGHVS and CDR2 FNYEAQ. The CDR3 sequence is 17 residues long. V was trimmed by 5 bases and J by 0 bases, leaving 17 bases between them. TCRdb used MiXCR to reprocess the 5' RACE reads, holding one entry per CDR3 protein. The sample contains approximately 210,000 distinct CDR3 sequences, more than 15% of which appear only once. These same records also appear under a second study, on T cells expressing NK-cell markers.

The source material was CD8+ T cells sorted from blood. The V and J genes are TRBV7-6 and TRBJ2-1; D gene uncertain. The clonotype originates from a woman between 18 and 29 years old in good health. The CDR3 reads CASSPTPVGSSYNEQFF. The CDR3 nucleotides are TGTGCCAGCAGCCCCACCCCGGTCGGGTCCTCCTACAATGAGCAGTTCTTC. Full variable domain (missing parts from reference TRBV7-6 and TRBJ2-1): GAGVSQSPRYKVTKRGQDVALRCDPISGHVSLYWYRQALGQGPEFLTYFNYEAQQDKSGLPNDRFSAERPEGSISTLTIQRTEQRDSAMYRCASSPTPVGSSYNEQFFGPGTRLTVL.